A single sample is the source of the 21 T cell receptor beta chains below, sequenced in a study of CD8 T cells in ankylosing spondylitis. TCRdb reprocessed the 5' RACE reads via MiXCR and lists one record per CDR3 protein. The sample consists of 350,000 to 450,000 distinct CDR3 sequences, about 20% of them appearing once. The sample was blood, either unsorted or a sorted T cell fraction (not recorded which). These receptors were collected from a male donor with ankylosing spondylitis or in good health (not recorded which).

This clonotype appeared a few times. This chain joins TRBV12-3 or TRBV12-4 and TRBJ2-2, with TRBD2 identical over 9 bases. The CDR3 consists of 16 residues. V was clipped by 3 bases and J by 6 bases; unmatched bases: 8. CDR3 sequence reads: CASSLRAGGRSGELFF. The CDR3 coding sequence is TGTGCCAGCAGTTTGAGAGCGGGGGGCCGGTCCGGGGAGCTGTTTTTT.

This clonotype was recorded only once. The V and J genes are TRBV12-3 or TRBV12-4 and TRBJ2-7, with D tentatively TRBD1 or TRBD2 (5 bases each). V lost 9 bases to trimming and J lost 4 bases, with 16 bases between them. The CDR3 is 13 amino acids. CDR3 loop: CASQAGDRYEQYF. In DNA, the CDR3 is TGTGCCAGTCAGGCCGGGGACCGATACGAGCAGTACTTC.

A few counts support this clonotype. The rearrangement uses TRBV5-1 and TRBJ2-2; the D gene could be TRBD1 or TRBD2 (5 bases each). The germline V gene encodes CDR1 SGHRS and CDR2 YFSETQ. The V gene lost 0 bases and the J gene lost 3 bases, with 9 bases spanning the gap. The CDR3 sequence is 15 residues long. The CDR3 sequence is CASSLVGTHTGELFF. CDR3 nucleotide sequence: TGCGCCAGCAGCTTGGTAGGGACCCACACCGGGGAGCTGTTTTTT.

There are a few counts of this clonotype. The rearrangement joins TRBV5-5 to TRBJ2-7; the D is unclear. CDR1 and CDR2 (germline): SGHKS, YYEKEE (reference sequence). The CDR3 spans 14 residues. V lost 2 bases to trimming and J lost 0 bases, with 9 bases between them. The CDR3 nucleotides read TGTGCCAGCAGCTTAGGATCCTCCTCCTACGAGCAGTACTTC. Its protein is CASSLGSSSYEQYF.

The chain links TRBV6-1 to TRBJ2-3, with no clear D. V was cut by 2 bases and J by 4 bases, with 7 bases left in between. CDR1 and CDR2 from the germline V gene are MNHNS and SASEGT. This CDR3 is built from 13 residues. The CDR3 here is CASSEIRADTQYF. The CDR3 nucleotides are TGTGCCAGCAGTGAAATACGTGCAGATACGCAGTATTTT.

This chain links TRBV4-1 with TRBJ2-7; D is possibly TRBD1 (6 bases). Trimming cost V 3 bases and J 1 base, with 10 bases left between them. This CDR3 has 14 amino acids. Germline-derived CDR1 and CDR2 are MGHRA and YSYEKL. DNA for the CDR3: TGCGCCAGCAGCCATTGGGACACTTCCTACGAGCAGTACTTC. Translation: CASSHWDTSYEQYF.

The chain uses TRBV25-1 and TRBJ2-2, with D hard to call. This CDR3 comprises 16 residues. The V end was cut by 2 bases, the J end by 0 bases, with 10 bases between. CDR1 and CDR2 from the germline V gene are MGHDK and SYGVNS. The CDR3 nucleotides read TGTGCCAGCAGTGAAGCCGGATACTCGAACACCGGGGAGCTGTTTTTT. Translation: CASSEAGYSNTGELFF.

This rearrangement joins TRBV3-1 to TRBJ2-3; tentatively, D is TRBD2 (5 bases). This CDR3 spans 15 amino acids. CDR1 is LGHDT and CDR2 is YNNKEL in the germline V gene (reference sequence). Trimming removed 3 bases at V and 5 bases at J, with 15 bases between. The CDR3 sequence: CASSQRAGPLDTQYF. The CDR3 nucleotides are TGTGCCAGCAGCCAGAGGGCAGGCCCCTTAGATACGCAGTATTTT.

The chain uses TRBV15 and TRBJ1-2; weak D call: TRBD1 (6 bases). V was pared by 5 bases and J by 0 bases, with 13 bases between. Germline loops: CDR1 LNHNV, CDR2 YYDKDF (reference sequence). The CDR3 runs to 15 residues. The CDR3 protein is CATSSGDTANYGYTF. CDR3 DNA sequence: TGTGCCACCAGCTCGGGGGACACCGCTAACTATGGCTACACCTTC.

The chain couples TRBV4-2 to TRBJ2-1; possible D gene TRBD2, 5 bases. The CDR3 has 14 residues. Germline assignment: CDR1 LGHNA and CDR2 YNFKEQ. Trimming removed 4 bases from V and 5 bases from J, with 12 bases in between. The CDR3 DNA reads as TGTGCCAGCAGCCCCAACCCACTAGACAATGAGCAGTTCTTC. It yields the protein CASSPNPLDNEQFF.

This clonotype appeared a few times. This chain joins TRBV4-1 and TRBJ1-1, with no clear D. V lost 0 bases to trimming and J lost 0 bases, with 11 bases between them. The CDR3 contains 16 residues. Germline loops: CDR1 MGHRA, CDR2 YSYEKL. The CDR3 protein is CASSQDSLELNTEAFF. As DNA, the CDR3 is TGCGCCAGCAGCCAAGATAGTCTCGAGCTGAACACTGAAGCTTTCTTT.

This clonotype was detected a few times. The V gene is TRBV2, the J gene TRBJ2-7; 7 bases map to TRBD1. The germline gives CDR1 SNHLY, CDR2 FYNNEI. The junction had 2 bases not matched to a gene; V was cut back by 3 bases and J by 3 bases. This CDR3 has 13 residues. The CDR3 bases are TGTGCCAGCAGTGACCCAGGGGGCTACGAGCAGTACTTC. Residues: CASSDPGGYEQYF.

This clonotype showed up just a few times. This CDR3 reads CASSLSVSGGGLDTQYF. The CDR3 nucleotides are TGTGCCAGCAGCTTATCGGTCAGCGGGGGCGGCTTAGATACGCAGTATTTT. The chain employs TRBV7-9 and TRBJ2-3; TRBD2 matches 8 bases. The J segment lost 5 bases and the V segment lost 2 bases, leaving 12 bases of the junction unmatched. Germline values: CDR1 SEHNR, CDR2 FQNEAQ (reference sequence). This CDR3 contains 17 residues.

This clonotype was counted a few times. The chain has TRBV6-2 or TRBV6-3 and TRBJ2-2, with 7 nucleotides matching TRBD1. Germline CDR1 is MNHEY and CDR2 is SVGEGT. The trim removed 2 bases at V and 0 bases at J, leaving 6 bases unmatched. This CDR3 is built from 17 residues. The CDR3 sequence is CASSYDKGAANTGELFF. The CDR3 DNA follows: TGTGCCAGCAGTTACGATAAGGGGGCGGCGAACACCGGGGAGCTGTTTTTT.

This clonotype has a handful of counts. The chain recombines TRBV12-3 or TRBV12-4 with TRBJ1-4; D is uncertain. The germline V and J ends were trimmed by 1 base and 6 bases, with 6 bases remaining between them. The CDR3 consists of 13 residues. CDR3 residues: CASSLVGDEKLFF. CDR3 coding DNA: TGTGCCAGCAGTTTAGTGGGTGATGAAAAACTGTTTTTT.

The chain uses TRBV13 and TRBJ2-7; D uncertain. This CDR3 region has 16 residues. In germline, CDR1 is PRHDT, CDR2 FYEKMQ (reference sequence). Trimming shortened V by 0 bases and J by 3 bases, and 15 bases separated the two germline ends. Here the CDR3 DNA reads TGTGCCAGCAGCTTAGGCGATTACACCGCCAACTACGAGCAGTACTTC. Its translation: CASSLGDYTANYEQYF.

This clonotype was recorded a few times. The genes are TRBV28 and TRBJ2-7, with 12 nucleotides matching TRBD2. CDR1 MDHEN and CDR2 SYDVKM come from the germline V gene. The CDR3 covers 12 residues. The CDR3 DNA is TGTGCGACTAGCGGGAGCTCCTACGAGCAGTACTTC. Translating it yields CATSGSSYEQYF.

This chain connects TRBV12-3 or TRBV12-4 to TRBJ1-2; TRBD1 might be the D (6 bases). V lost 3 bases, J lost 8 bases, and 16 bases lay in between. This CDR3 comprises 14 residues. CDR3 loop: CASSFDVQGDGYTF. The DNA of the CDR3 is TGTGCCAGCAGTTTTGATGTACAGGGCGACGGCTACACCTTC.

This clonotype showed up just a few times. CDR3 region: CASSSLEPLIEQYF. CDR3 coding DNA: TGTGCCAGCAGCTCCCTGGAACCCCTAATAGAGCAGTACTTC. The chain carries TRBV2 and TRBJ2-7; D gene ambiguous. There are 14 residues in the CDR3. Germline V gene data show CDR1 as SNHLY and CDR2 as FYNNEI. V was trimmed by 6 bases and J by 7 bases, leaving 19 bases between them.

In this sample, this clonotype turned up a few times. The genes are TRBV5-1 and TRBJ2-7, with D possibly TRBD1 on 6 matching bases. The CDR3 has 14 residues. The V gene's germline CDR1 is SGHRS and CDR2 YFSETQ. The ends were cut back, 4 bases at V and 3 bases at J, with 14 bases in the middle. CDR3 bases: TGCGCCAGCAGCCATGGGACATTAAACTACGAGCAGTACTTC. Translated: CASSHGTLNYEQYF.

The chain employs TRBV6-2 or TRBV6-3 and TRBJ2-3; TRBD1 aligns across 7 bases. The CDR3 is made up of 17 amino acids. Germline CDR1 MNHEY, CDR2 SVGEGT. Losses at the gene ends were 2 bases for V and 0 bases for J; bases not matched to a gene: 8. The CDR3 bases are TGTGCCAGCAGTTACGGCCCCGAGGACAGGAGCACAGATACGCAGTATTTT. This translates into CASSYGPEDRSTDTQYF.